The sequence of this T cell receptor (beta chain) was determined in a study of PD-1 blockade in classical Hodgkin lymphoma. Data came from immunoSEQ multiplex PCR; TCRdb stores just in-frame clones and leaves some out. In the table there are 150,000 or so clones, about 81% of which are singletons. This clone is labeled medium-sized. Its target is not known. Looked up from germline, CDR1 is SGHTA and CDR2 is FQGNSA. The CDR3 is made up of 16 amino acids. The V gene lost 5 bases and the J gene lost 0 bases, with 11 bases spanning the gap. Each of the patients experienced relapse following autologous stem cell transplantation, and their brentuximab vedotin exposure differed. Study-level results: Newly diagnosed patients had diversity similar to the baseline diversity of complete responders. What drove the repertoire differences, possibly disease activity or prior therapy, has not been defined. By cycle point C4D1, TCR diversity had risen significantly in CD4+ cells (but not CD8+ cells).

The V and J genes are TRBV7-2 and TRBJ1-6; D perhaps matches TRBD1 (6 bases). The specimen comprised peripheral blood mononuclear cells (PBMCs), sampled before the second cycle of nivolumab. The clonotype was recovered from a human donor with classical Hodgkin lymphoma. As DNA, the CDR3 is TGTGCCAGCAGCCCAGGACAGAGCTCCTATAATTCACCCCTCCACTTT. It codes for CASSPGQSSYNSPLHF.